Each of the 10 T cell receptor beta chains below was sequenced from the same sample in a study of blood T cells in healthy people across ages (dated by TCRdb to the mid-2010s). The method behind the library was 5' RACE. The reads were generated on an Illumina HiSeq 2500. A second roughly 6 to 11 cycle PCR used a sample-barcoded 5' primer and a J-beta primer mix. TCRdb trimmed the raw reads at Q25, called clones with MiXCR and kept productive beta chains. CDR3 protein duplicates are merged, each entry listing the most common genes and DNA. In this sample the table shows about 540,000 distinct CDR3 sequences, nearly 25% of which occur a single time. Of the sample, approximately 8.7% falls within the top ten clones. In addition, the sample was reused for a study of T cells of mothers and their children.

The sample was blood. All receptors derive from a boy between 10 and 17 years old in good health.

This clonotype was recorded a few times. This chain's CDR3 is CASSFRLGRSGEQFF. The CDR3, as DNA: TGCGCCAGCAGCTTTCGACTAGGGAGGAGCGGGGAGCAGTTCTTC. V is TRBV4-1 and J is TRBJ2-1; the D gene is possibly TRBD2 (6 bases). The germline V gene has CDR1 MGHRA and CDR2 YSYEKL. The CDR3 contains 15 residues. The ends were cut back, 5 bases at V and 10 bases at J, with 21 bases in the middle.

This clonotype was seen more than once but under ten times. The chain combines TRBV5-1 with TRBJ2-1; 8 bases map to TRBD1. The germline V gene has CDR1 SGHRS and CDR2 YFSETQ. The length of the CDR3 is 16 residues. Trimming cost V 4 bases and J 7 bases; bases outside gene matches: 13. The CDR3 protein is CASSQNAGGGFNEQFF. CDR3 DNA sequence: TGCGCCAGCAGCCAGAATGCAGGGGGCGGTTTTAATGAGCAGTTCTTC.

This clonotype was counted ten times or more. The J gene is TRBJ2-7, the V gene TRBV28; D perhaps matches TRBD1 (5 bases). The germline CDR1 and CDR2 sequences are MDHEN and SYDVKM. This CDR3 spans 13 amino acids. V shed 6 bases and J shed 6 bases, with 15 bases lying between them. The CDR3 sequence is CASSRQNPTEQYF. The CDR3 coding sequence is TGTGCCAGCAGCCGACAGAACCCGACCGAGCAGTACTTC.

This clonotype was counted between two and nine times. V gene TRBV28 combines with J gene TRBJ1-5, with unresolved D. CDR3 length equals 14 residues. The germline V and J ends were trimmed by 1 base and 7 bases, with 11 bases remaining between them. CDR1 MDHEN and CDR2 SYDVKM come from the germline V gene. CDR3 sequence: CASSLSRVEQPQHF. CDR3 in DNA: TGTGCCAGCAGTTTATCAAGGGTAGAGCAGCCCCAGCATTTT.

This clonotype was seen a handful of times. This chain connects TRBV29-1 to TRBJ2-1; the D gene is possibly TRBD1 (6 bases). Germline CDR1 reads SQVTM; CDR2 reads ANQGSEA. CDR3 length: 11 amino acids. V was pared by 7 bases and J by 7 bases, with 11 bases between. CDR3 sequence reads: CSAYTGNEQFF. DNA of the CDR3: TGCAGCGCTTATACAGGGAATGAGCAGTTCTTC.

This rearrangement joins TRBV28 to TRBJ2-3; 12 nucleotides match TRBD2. Germline trimming cut 5 bases from V and 7 bases from J; bases unmatched to any gene: 13. Germline V gene lookup returns CDR1 MDHEN and CDR2 SYDVKM. The CDR3 runs 17 residues. CDR3 residues: CASSTGSSGRARNTQYF. CDR3 sequence (DNA): TGTGCCAGCAGTACGGGATCTAGCGGGAGGGCCAGGAATACGCAGTATTTT.

The rearrangement links TRBV6-1 to TRBJ2-2, with D unclear. The germline V gene has CDR1 MNHNS and CDR2 SASEGT. The V gene lost 0 bases and the J gene lost 1 base, with 12 bases spanning the gap. CDR3 length: 17 amino acids. CDR3 bases: TGTGCCAGCAGTGAAGCATTGTGGGGTCGGAACACCGGGGAGCTGTTTTTT. The encoded protein is CASSEALWGRNTGELFF.

This clonotype was seen a handful of times. CDR3 sequence reads: CSASETSGHTDTQYF. The CDR3 nucleotides are TGCAGTGCTAGCGAGACTAGCGGACACACAGATACGCAGTATTTT. This chain uses TRBV20-1 with TRBJ2-3; TRBD2 aligns across 9 bases. CDR1 DFQATT and CDR2 SNEGSKA come from the germline V gene (reference sequence). The CDR3 sequence is 15 residues long. The V and J ends lost 3 bases and 2 bases, in that order; junction bases with no gene match: 6.

The J gene is TRBJ2-5, the V gene TRBV7-2; weak D call: TRBD2 (6 bases). Near its end, the DNA agrees better with TRBJ2-1, so the J call may be wrong. The CDR3 runs 17 residues. The germline V gene has CDR1 SGHTA and CDR2 FQGNSA. CDR3 sequence reads: CASSPTDGASAYNEQFF. CDR3 nucleotides: TGTGCCAGCAGCCCAACCGATGGGGCTAGCGCGTACAATGAGCAGTTCTTC.

This clonotype was counted a few times. The rearrangement links TRBV27 to TRBJ2-3, with D perhaps matching TRBD1 (6 bases). Trimming took 1 base from V and 0 from J, leaving 11 bases between them. The CDR3 loop spans 16 amino acids. Germline assignment: CDR1 MNHEY and CDR2 SMNVEV (reference sequence). CDR3 coding DNA: TGTGCCAGCAGTTTATTGAGGGGGTCTAGCACAGATACGCAGTATTTT. It specifies CASSLLRGSSTDTQYF.